A selection of T cell receptor beta chains follows, all from one sample in a study of T cell responses to AZD1222 COVID-19 vaccine. The method was immunoSEQ multiplex PCR; TCRdb's version includes in-frame clones alone and lacks a portion of them. The record lists over 130,000 clones, of which the ten most abundant hold over 2%. What was sequenced was peripheral blood. These receptors came from an adult in good health. The CDR3 runs from the conserved cysteine through the conserved F or W. The D gene is left open where the match is weak.

TRBV9	TRBD1	TRBJ1-1	TGTGCCAGCAGTCAAGGACAGGGTTGGACTGAAGCTTTCTTT	CASSQGQGWTEAFF
TRBV11-1	.	TRBJ1-2	TGTGCCAGCAGCGATCCCGCTCATGCTAACTATGGCTACACCTTC	CASSDPAHANYGYTF
TRBV12-3/TRBV12-4	.	TRBJ1-5	TGTGCCAGCAGTTTCATGGGTCAGCCCCAGCATTTT	CASSFMGQPQHF
TRBV30	.	TRBJ1-3	TGTGCCTGGAAAGGAGGTGGCTCTGGAAACACCATATATTTT	CAWKGGGSGNTIYF
TRBV3-1/TRBV3-2	TRBD1	TRBJ2-7	TGTGCCAGCAGCCCCCGGACAGGGTCGCCCTACGAGCAGTACTTC	CASSPRTGSPYEQYF
TRBV30	TRBD2	TRBJ2-3	TGTGCCTGGAGTGTTGGTCTAGGGGAGGGGACGCAGTATTTT	CAWSVGLGEGTQYF
TRBV6-5	TRBD2	TRBJ2-5	TGTGCCAGCAGCCCCACGGGGGGGTACCAAGAGACCCAGTACTTC	CASSPTGGYQETQYF
TRBV3-1/TRBV3-2	TRBD1	TRBJ2-1	TGTGCCAGCAGCAACGGACAGGGGGCCTACAATGAGCAGTTCTTC	CASSNGQGAYNEQFF
TRBV19	TRBD1	TRBJ1-2	TGTGCCAGTACCGCCGGACAGGGACGGTATGGCTACACCTTC	CASTAGQGRYGYTF
TRBV5-1	TRBD1	TRBJ1-4	TGCGCCAGCAGGACAGGGATGGATGAAAAACTGTTTTTT	CASRTGMDEKLFF
TRBV9	.	TRBJ2-4	TGTGCCAGCAGCGTAGGTGGGGGCGAGGGTGTCCAGTACTTC	CASSVGGGEGVQYF
TRBV5-1	TRBD1	TRBJ1-1	TGCGCCAGCAGCTTGGCCAGGGGGGTTGACACTGAAGCTTTCTTT	CASSLARGVDTEAFF
TRBV7-2	.	TRBJ2-1	TGTGCCAGCAGCCCATCAGGGGTGGATGAGCAGTTCTTC	CASSPSGVDEQFF
TRBV19	.	TRBJ1-2	TGTGCCAGTACCCCGGGTTGGGGGGCTGGCTACACCTTC	CASTPGWGAGYTF
TRBV6-5	.	TRBJ1-4	TGTGCCTCAACGGGGCGGACAACTGAAAAACTGTTTTTT	CASTGRTTEKLFF
TRBV28	.	TRBJ2-3	TGTGCCAGCAGTTTAGGCCTGGGCGCGTTGGATACGCAGTATTTT	CASSLGLGALDTQYF
TRBV11-2	TRBD1	TRBJ1-2	TGTGCCAGCAGCTCCACAGGGGTCTATGGCTACACCTTC	CASSSTGVYGYTF
TRBV21-1	.	TRBJ2-5	TGTGCCAGCAGCAAAGGGGGGGGTGTAGCTGGTCGGGAGACCCAGTACTTC	CASSKGGGVAGRETQYF
TRBV18	.	TRBJ1-4	TGTGCCAGCTCCACGGCAACTAATGAAAAACTGTTTTTT	CASSTATNEKLFF
TRBV3-1/TRBV3-2	.	TRBJ1-1	TGTGCCAGCAGCCAAGTGTATAACACTGAAGCTTTCTTT	CASSQVYNTEAFF
TRBV4-2	.	TRBJ2-1	TGTGCCAGCAGCCCGACTACCCCGGACCGCCCCAATGAGCAGTTCTTC	CASSPTTPDRPNEQFF
TRBV6-5	.	TRBJ2-7	TGTGCCAGCAGCCAGACAAGGGAGGCCTACGAGCAGTACTTC	CASSQTREAYEQYF
TRBV4-1	TRBD2	TRBJ2-1	TGCGCCAGCAGCCAAGAGGGGACTAGCTCCTACAATGAGCAGTTCTTC	CASSQEGTSSYNEQFF